This T cell receptor (beta chain) emerged from a study of STAT3 mutations in large granular lymphocyte leukemia. Findings and caveats of the study: In about 30% of the 18 patients, new TCR clonotypes emerged after therapy. Every T-LGLL patient had at least one immunodominant TCRbeta clonotype.

About this clone itself: Its antigen is unidentified.

Germline values: CDR1 MGHRA, CDR2 YSYEKL. Germline trimming cut 0 bases from V and 8 bases from J; bases unmatched to any gene: 7. The CDR3 extends over 16 amino acids. TCRdb's table, derived via immunoSEQ multiplex PCR, lists solely in-frame clones and lacks some. Found here are 9,500 to 12,000 clones, about 85% of them singletons; the top ten hold approximately 87%. The specimen was peripheral blood mononuclear cells. The genes are TRBV4-1 and TRBJ1-4; TRBD1 agrees at 9 bases. This receptor was obtained from a man older than 75 with T-cell large granular lymphocyte leukemia. Some clones in this sample may be carry-over from other donors' samples. This CDR3 is CASSQDRDRAREKLFF. As DNA, the CDR3 is TGCGCCAGCAGCCAAGATCGGGACAGGGCTCGAGAAAAACTGTTTTTT.